The rows below give T cell receptor beta chains drawn from one sample of a study of blood T cell repertoires in COVID-19. TCRdb keeps only in-frame clones here, not all; method: immunoSEQ multiplex PCR. The table lists about 74,000 clones, about 84% of them singletons. The specimen sequenced was peripheral blood. These TCRs come from a human donor in a cohort sampled during active COVID-19. CDR3s include the opening cysteine and the closing phenylalanine or tryptophan. D genes are given only for firm matches. Size is stated for part of the rows, as once, few or many counts, or as a class when the clone is expanded.

15	TRBV12-2	-	TRBJ2-7	-	CASRLVPTSFCEQYF	TGTGCAAGTCGCTTAGTTCCCACTAGCTTCTGCGAGCAGTACTTC
14	TRBV7-8	TRBD2	TRBJ2-3	-	CASSLTSGSDTQYF	TGTGCCAGCAGCTTAACTAGCGGATCAGATACGCAGTATTTT
14	TRBV18	-	TRBJ1-5	few	CASSPGAGDQPQHF	TGTGCCAGCTCACCGGGGGCAGGGGATCAGCCCCAGCATTTT
11	TRBV28	-	TRBJ1-2	-	CASSLGRGYTF	TGTGCCAGCAGTTTGGGGAGGGGCTACACCTTC
14	TRBV18	-	TRBJ2-7	-	CASSPDGASHEQYF	TGTGCCAGCTCACCAGATGGAGCTTCTCACGAGCAGTACTTC
15	TRBV5-6	-	TRBJ1-1	-	CASSLLPTVNTEAFF	TGTGCCAGCAGCTTGCTTCCCACAGTGAACACTGAAGCTTTCTTT
14	TRBV2	TRBD1	TRBJ1-3	few	CASSTGDSGNTIYF	TGTGCCAGCAGTACAGGGGACTCGGGAAACACCATATATTTT
15	TRBV6-1	TRBD2	TRBJ2-5	-	CASSELAGGKETQYF	TGTGCCAGCAGTGAACTAGCGGGAGGGAAAGAGACCCAGTACTTC
15	TRBV4-3	-	TRBJ1-6	-	CASSQDDRPNSPLHF	TGCGCCAGCAGCCAAGATGACAGGCCAAATTCACCCCTCCACTTT
16	TRBV6-2/TRBV6-3	TRBD2	TRBJ2-7	-	CASSYSMAGGIDEQYF	TGTGCCAGCAGTTACTCGATGGCGGGAGGGATTGACGAGCAGTACTTC
12	TRBV29-1	TRBD2	TRBJ2-5	-	CSVESGEETQYF	TGCAGCGTTGAAAGCGGGGAAGAGACCCAGTACTTC
13	TRBV6-5	TRBD2	TRBJ2-7	-	CASKTGGGYEQYF	TGTGCCAGCAAGACGGGGGGGGGCTACGAGCAGTACTTC
14	TRBV7-2	-	TRBJ1-1	-	CASSPYRGVGEAFF	TGTGCCAGCAGCCCTTACCGGGGGGTTGGTGAAGCTTTCTTT
15	TRBV11-2	-	TRBJ2-7	-	CASSLDTGRGLEQYF	TGTGCCAGCAGCTTAGATACAGGCAGGGGTCTCGAGCAGTACTTC
16	TRBV7-9	-	TRBJ1-4	-	CASSPPGVKAEEKLFF	TGTGCCAGCAGCCCACCGGGGGTGAAGGCTGAGGAAAAACTGTTTTTT
15	TRBV7-8	TRBD2	TRBJ2-7	-	CASSPAGTSLMEQYF	TGTGCCAGCAGCCCAGCCGGGACTAGCCTTATGGAGCAGTACTTC
22	TRBV4-2	TRBD2	TRBJ2-2	-	CASSQVSRTSGRFHLGAGELFF	TGTGCCAGCAGCCAAGTTTCTCGGACTAGCGGGAGATTCCACCTAGGGGCCGGGGAGCTGTTTTTT
16	TRBV5-4	-	TRBJ2-2	few	CASSVVKGGRNGELFF	TGTGCCAGCAGCGTCGTCAAGGGGGGGCGGAACGGGGAGCTGTTTTTT
14	TRBV7-2	TRBD2	TRBJ2-7	-	CASSLVAGDDEQYF	TGTGCCAGCAGCTTAGTAGCGGGAGATGATGAGCAGTACTTC
14	TRBV5-4	-	TRBJ1-5	-	CASSLGGGNQPQHF	TGTGCCAGCAGCTTGGGAGGAGGCAATCAGCCCCAGCATTTT
14	TRBV7-9	-	TRBJ2-7	-	CASSLFSGVYEQYF	TGTGCCAGCAGCTTATTTTCGGGAGTTTACGAGCAGTACTTC
13	TRBV27	-	TRBJ1-1	-	CASSFDRNTEAFF	TGTGCCAGCAGTTTCGACAGAAACACTGAAGCTTTCTTT
15	TRBV7-2	TRBD1	TRBJ2-7	-	CASSGPGQGGYEQYF	TGTGCCAGCAGCGGGCCCGGACAGGGGGGGTACGAGCAGTACTTC
12	TRBV30	-	TRBJ2-7	-	CAWNHGSYEQYF	TGTGCCTGGAATCATGGTAGTTACGAGCAGTACTTC
12	TRBV27	-	TRBJ1-6	many	CASSLRDSPLHF	TGTGCCAGCAGTTTGCGTGATTCACCCCTCCACTTT
15	TRBV2	-	TRBJ2-2	-	CASSFRQASTGELFF	TGTGCCAGCAGTTTCCGACAGGCCAGCACCGGGGAGCTGTTTTTT
15	TRBV28	TRBD1	TRBJ1-5	-	CASSSDRAPNQPQHF	TGTGCCAGCAGCAGTGACAGGGCGCCCAATCAGCCCCAGCATTTT
13	TRBV27	TRBD2	TRBJ2-7	-	CASSLTRGGEQYF	TGTGCCAGCAGTTTAACCCGGGGGGGCGAGCAGTACTTC
14	TRBV5-1	-	TRBJ1-3	-	CASRLTGEGNTIYF	TGCGCCAGCAGGCTGACAGGTGAAGGAAACACCATATATTTT
14	TRBV6-5	-	TRBJ2-7	-	CASRKGASSYEQYF	TGTGCCAGCAGAAAAGGGGCTTCCTCCTACGAGCAGTACTTC
13	TRBV27	-	TRBJ2-7	-	CASSLSERREQYF	TGTGCCAGCAGTTTGTCAGAGAGGAGGGAGCAGTACTTC
14	TRBV3-1/TRBV3-2	-	TRBJ2-2	-	CASSQAPGAGELFF	TGTGCCAGCAGCCAAGCCCCGGGAGCCGGGGAGCTGTTTTTT
12	TRBV11-1	-	TRBJ2-1	-	CASSLVGHEQFF	TGTGCCAGCAGCTTAGTTGGGCATGAGCAGTTCTTC
13	TRBV11-2	-	TRBJ2-7	-	CASSLDRDYEQYF	TGTGCCAGCAGCTTAGACAGGGACTACGAGCAGTACTTC
12	TRBV5-1	-	TRBJ1-1	once	CASSVGRGEAFF	TGCGCCAGCAGCGTGGGACGGGGTGAAGCTTTCTTT
16	TRBV7-2	TRBD2	TRBJ2-7	-	CASSLSGTERAYEQYF	TGTGCCAGCAGCTTAAGCGGGACCGAGAGAGCCTACGAGCAGTACTTC
16	TRBV11-2	TRBD1	TRBJ1-3	-	CASSVTGARSGNTIYF	TGTGCCAGCAGCGTTACAGGGGCCCGCTCTGGAAACACCATATATTTT
16	TRBV9	-	TRBJ2-2	few	CASSAQPGTPTGELFF	TGTGCCAGCAGCGCCCAACCCGGGACTCCCACCGGGGAGCTGTTTTTT
12	TRBV29-1	TRBD2	TRBJ2-7	few	CSVGTSGRGQYF	TGCAGCGTTGGGACTAGCGGGAGAGGGCAGTACTTC
13	TRBV12-3/TRBV12-4	-	TRBJ2-2	-	CASSETRPGELFF	TGTGCCAGCAGTGAAACTAGACCCGGGGAGCTGTTTTTT
16	TRBV10-3	TRBD2	TRBJ2-5	-	CATAWGTSGYQETQYF	TGTGCCACCGCCTGGGGAACTAGCGGCTACCAAGAGACCCAGTACTTC
12	TRBV30	-	TRBJ2-7	-	CAWSSTGTEQYF	TGTGCCTGGAGTTCCACCGGGACAGAGCAGTACTTC
12	TRBV20-1	-	TRBJ1-2	-	CSASRGGQGYTF	TGCAGTGCTAGTAGGGGGGGTCAGGGCTACACCTTC
14	TRBV19	-	TRBJ2-7	once	CASSRANRADEQYF	TGTGCCAGTAGTAGGGCTAACAGGGCCGACGAGCAGTACTTC
13	TRBV28	-	TRBJ2-3	-	CASSRDTRDTQYF	TGTGCCAGCAGTCGGGACACTAGAGATACGCAGTATTTT
14	TRBV11-2	-	TRBJ1-5	few	CASSLAVSNQPQHF	TGTGCCAGCAGCTTAGCAGTCAGCAATCAGCCCCAGCATTTT
17	TRBV28	TRBD2	TRBJ2-3	-	CASSARLSGGFADTQYF	TGTGCCAGCAGCGCCAGATTATCGGGAGGGTTTGCAGATACGCAGTATTTT
14	TRBV3-1/TRBV3-2	-	TRBJ2-7	-	CASSQGANSYEQYF	TGTGCCAGCAGCCAAGGAGCGAACTCCTACGAGCAGTACTTC
14	TRBV5-1	-	TRBJ1-1	-	CASSLITQNTEAFF	TGCGCCAGCAGCTTGATCACACAGAACACTGAAGCTTTCTTT
21	TRBV7-8	TRBD2	TRBJ2-7	-	CASSPLRTGTSGISPRAEQYF	TGTGCCAGCAGCCCGCTGAGGACCGGGACTAGCGGCATTTCTCCTAGGGCCGAGCAGTACTTC
15	TRBV3-1/TRBV3-2	-	TRBJ1-1	-	CASSQVGTVNTEAFF	TGTGCCAGCAGCCAAGTCGGCACAGTGAACACTGAAGCTTTCTTT
15	TRBV28	-	TRBJ1-1	-	CASFGGAGGNTEAFF	TGTGCCAGCTTCGGGGGAGCGGGGGGGAACACTGAAGCTTTCTTT
15	TRBV28	-	TRBJ2-7	-	CASSYRKSGHYEQYF	TGTGCCAGCAGTTACAGAAAGTCTGGGCACTACGAGCAGTACTTC
13	TRBV29-1	TRBD2	TRBJ2-5	-	CSVDGLGQETQYF	TGCAGCGTTGACGGACTAGGCCAAGAGACCCAGTACTTC
12	TRBV3-1/TRBV3-2	-	TRBJ2-7	few	CASSQSAGEQYF	TGTGCCAGCAGCCAAAGCGCGGGCGAGCAGTACTTC